The T cell receptor beta chain described here comes from a study of blood T cell repertoires in COVID-19 (dated by TCRdb to the early 2020s). Concerning the study at large: The collaborator samples originated in the United States, Italy and Spain and spanned the acute and convalescent phases of COVID-19. The prospective study material was composed of cDNA or gDNA derived from T cells, B-cell-depleted T cells, or PBMCs. Subjects who had been exposed to COVID-19, were actively infected with it, or had recovered from it provided the deeply sampled blood TCRbeta repertoires that made up the dataset. The repertoires were made available in a free public database intended to serve as a resource for research on the immune response to SARS-CoV-2. The samples were drawn from two sources: the first 160 participants of the ongoing ImmuneRACE study, and 1,254 subjects contributed by 6 global collaborators. Nearly every sample came with metadata listing a de-identified subject ID, COVID-19 status, age in years and sex. Where HLA class I and class II types were available, the types were taken from metadata supplied by the sample provider, not from assay-based typing. Here is what the overall study found, with its caveats: The amount of clinical and demographic metadata varied by source and participant and was provided uncurated.

According to the germline V gene, CDR1 reads MNHEY and CDR2 reads SVGEGT. The CDR3 runs 14 residues from the cysteine to the phenylalanine. CDR3 DNA is the only sequence kept; it has 42 bases, read in frame from the first base. V gives up 0 bases and J gives up 6 bases, and the segment between their germline ends measures 12 bases. A note on this clone: The antigen it binds to is not known. No base-level quality is on record; no much larger clone is a single base apart.

The collaborating institutions used their own protocols to collect whole blood in K2EDTA tubes. Collaborator samples were shipped for TCRbeta analysis as frozen whole blood, isolated PBMCs, or DNA extracted from either sample type. The immunoSEQ Assay, a bias-controlled multiplex PCR, was used to amplify TCRbeta CDR3 regions from genomic DNA. The source study handled its data this way. Nucleated cell counts per sample were estimated from amplification of reference gene primers within the assay. Sequence reads were collapsed and filtered to measure the absolute abundance of every unique TCRbeta CDR3 rearrangement. For each sample, productive Simpson clonality was calculated by taking the square root of Simpson's diversity index across productive rearrangements. What TCRdb holds here is the immuneACCESS table cut down to in-frame rearrangements. Part of the clones is not present; checked against another copy, under half of the missing clones reflect an unresolved V gene, and the others are unexplained. The V and J calls and the clone size are those of that table, but D and trimming were determined from the DNA. The sample yields about 140,000 clones; about 80% were counted once. The ten largest clones capture about 5.8% of the sample.

Source material: peripheral blood. The rearrangement joined TRBV6-2 or TRBV6-3 to TRBJ2-7; a tentative D match to TRBD1 spans 5 bases. This TCR was recovered from a human donor in a cohort sampled during active COVID-19. Here is the DNA: TGTGCCAGCAGTTACTCGATGGGCAGGGCCGAGCAGTACTTC. It codes for CASSYSMGRAEQYF.